These T cell receptor beta chains were read from a single sample in a study of blood T cell dynamics during melanoma immunotherapy. Produced via immunoSEQ multiplex PCR; TCRdb's table is partial and in-frame only. The sample has 10,000 to 12,000 clones; more than 75% are singletons. This material consisted of blood, taken from a patient treated with checkpoint blockade. These receptors were taken from a human donor with melanoma. Both conserved end residues are part of each CDR3. Each record gives: V gene, J gene, CDR3 protein.

>TRBV14|TRBJ2-3
CASSLQDSSGTDTQYF
>TRBV5-1|TRBJ1-2
CASSPTFGSSDGYTF
>TRBV4-1|TRBJ2-1
CASSQPLVGLNRYEQFF
>TRBV2|TRBJ2-4
CASSFRKRTDENIQYF
>TRBV7-2|TRBJ2-3
CASSEGMDTQYF
>TRBV5-5|TRBJ2-3
CASSLMDTQYF
>TRBV19|TRBJ2-3
CASTPRTSTKDTQYF
>TRBV19|TRBJ1-4
CASRENEKLFF
>TRBV19|TRBJ2-5
CASSTQGGSRETQYF
>TRBV7-2|TRBJ2-3
CASSSFGGTGSDTQYF
>TRBV19|TRBJ2-3
CASGKARDRAGNTQYF
>TRBV7-9|TRBJ1-2
CASSSPGQGRFGYTF
>TRBV11-3|TRBJ1-5
CASSLEGGQGYQPQHF
>TRBV5-4|TRBJ1-2
CASSDLGQIYGYTF
>TRBV6-5|TRBJ2-3
CASSYSPGTDTQYF
>TRBV14|TRBJ1-5
CASSQGQGNDQPQHF